Following are 16 T cell receptor beta chains from one sample sequenced in a study of human T cells and chemical hapten exposure. As to time point: pre-sensitization, week 0. This sample's treatment: therapeutic diphenylcyclopropenone sensitization with weekly scalp DPC. One entry per CDR3 protein, called by TCRdb with MiXCR from the RACE reads. The sample includes some 60,000 distinct CDR3 sequences, about 10% of them seen just once. Sequencing used whole blood, obtained in connection with sensitization to the hapten diphenylcyclopropenone (DPC). These receptors were obtained from a middle-aged woman with alopecia areata. Some clones in this sample may be carry-over from other donors' samples.

The chain is built from TRBV5-1 and TRBJ2-3; D uncertain. Germline CDR1 and CDR2: SGHRS and YFSETQ. Trimming removed 4 bases from V and 2 bases from J, with 17 bases in between. The CDR3 loop spans 16 amino acids. Here the CDR3 reads CASSPDPRSYTDTQYF. CDR3 bases: TGCGCCAGCAGCCCCGATCCCCGGAGCTACACAGATACGCAGTATTTT.

This clonotype has at least ten counts. The chain employs TRBV7-8 and TRBJ2-4; 10 bases line up with TRBD1. Germline CDR1 SGHVS, CDR2 FQNEAQ. Unmatched junction bases numbered 4, after V lost 4 bases and J lost 7 bases. This CDR3 region has 14 residues. The CDR3 spells CASSSDRGRNIQYF. CDR3 coding DNA: TGTGCCAGCAGCTCTGACAGGGGGCGCAACATTCAGTACTTC. Full variable domain (outside the CDR3, taken from reference TRBV7-8 and TRBJ2-4): GAGVSQSPRYKVAKRGQDVALRCDPISGHVSLFWYQQALGQGPEFLTYFQNEAQLDKSGLPSDRFFAERPEGSVSTLKIQRTQQEDSAVYLCASSSDRGRNIQYFGAGTRLSVL.

Ten or more counts support this clonotype. The chain carries TRBV20-1 and TRBJ2-3, with TRBD1 identical over 11 bases. The CDR3 totals 13 residues. V shed 5 bases, J shed 4 bases, and the junction held 2 bases outside the gene matches. Germline values: CDR1 DFQATT, CDR2 SNEGSKA (reference sequence). This chain's CDR3 is CSAGGQGADTQYF. In DNA, the CDR3 is TGCAGTGCTGGGGGACAGGGGGCAGATACGCAGTATTTT.

This clonotype was picked up many times. V usage is TRBV29-1 and J usage is TRBJ2-1; TRBD2 might be the D (5 bases). Germline loops: CDR1 SQVTM, CDR2 ANQGSEA. V was clipped by 6 bases and J by 7 bases, with 7 bases between them. CDR3 length: 10 residues. CDR3 DNA: TGCAGCGTGGGAGATAATGAGCAGTTCTTC. Its protein product is CSVGDNEQFF.

At least ten counts were recorded for this clonotype. The chain employs TRBV20-1 and TRBJ2-3, with 7 bases matching TRBD2. Germline loops: CDR1 DFQATT, CDR2 SNEGSKA (reference sequence). The ends lost 5 bases at V and 5 bases at J; junction bases unmatched: 13. This CDR3 has 15 amino acids. This CDR3 is CSAPTAGSGEDTQYF. The CDR3 DNA follows: TGCAGTGCTCCCACAGCGGGGTCCGGGGAAGATACGCAGTATTTT.

This clonotype was seen repeatedly, ten times or more. One end of the junction fails to match germline, which may point to a read error. The chain carries TRBV28 and TRBJ2-7, with 12 positions matching TRBD2. There are 13 residues in the CDR3. Germline V gene sequence: CDR1 MDHEN, CDR2 SYDVKM. CDR3 loop: CASTTGLAGRGDF. CDR3 bases: TGTGCCAGCACCACCGGACTAGCGGGGCGCGGAGACTTC.

The chain links TRBV7-9 to TRBJ1-1; D is unresolved. Trimming took off 3 bases at V and 5 bases at J, with 13 bases between the two ends. This CDR3 is 14 amino acids long. Germline assignment: CDR1 SEHNR and CDR2 FQNEAQ (reference sequence). CDR3 sequence reads: CASSFIRGGTEAFF. The CDR3 nucleotides read TGTGCCAGCAGCTTTATCCGGGGTGGGACTGAAGCTTTCTTT.

This clonotype was recorded at least ten times. The V and J genes are TRBV7-9 and TRBJ2-1; 9 bases align to TRBD2. Germline V gives CDR1 SEHNR, CDR2 FQNEAQ (reference sequence). Trimming took 5 bases from V and 9 from J; bases not matched to a gene: 8. The CDR3 consists of 14 residues. The CDR3 nucleotides are TGTGCCAGCAGCATCAGGACTAGCGAGGGTGAGCAGTTCTTC. Protein product: CASSIRTSEGEQFF.

This clonotype appeared a few times. This sequence joins TRBV7-2 and TRBJ2-7; no clear D. Germline CDR1 is SGHTA and CDR2 is FQGNSA. The CDR3 is made up of 16 amino acids. Trimming pared 1 base from V and 1 base from J, leaving 14 bases between. DNA for the CDR3: TGTGCCAGCAGCTTAGAGGTCAGCTATCCTTCCTACGAGCAGTACTTC. The encoded protein is CASSLEVSYPSYEQYF.

The sample holds a few counts of this clonotype. This chain links TRBV7-6 with TRBJ2-1; D perhaps matches TRBD2 (6 bases). The CDR3 runs 13 residues. The germline V gene has CDR1 SGHVS and CDR2 FNYEAQ. V dropped 1 base and J dropped 9 bases, with 10 bases sitting between them. The CDR3 DNA reads as TGTGCCAGCAGCTTAGAACTAGCTGGTGAGCAGTTCTTC. It yields the protein CASSLELAGEQFF.

This chain uses TRBV5-1 with TRBJ2-2; 11 bases map to TRBD2. With 4 bases clipped from V and 7 bases from J, the junction kept 6 bases outside the gene matches. Germline CDR1 reads SGHRS; CDR2 reads YFSETQ. This CDR3 is 15 amino acids long. For the CDR3, the DNA is TGCGCCAGCAGCGTGACTAGCGGGATTGTCGGGGAGCTGTTTTTT. As protein: CASSVTSGIVGELFF.

This clonotype was recorded at least ten times. The V call is TRBV3-1, the J call TRBJ1-2; unclear D gene. The ends were cut back, 3 bases at V and 1 base at J, with 12 bases in the middle. This CDR3 contains 15 residues. CDR1 is LGHDT and CDR2 is YNNKEL in the germline V gene (reference sequence). This CDR3 is CASSHLRNGNYGYTF. CDR3 sequence (DNA): TGTGCCAGCAGCCATCTAAGAAACGGTAACTATGGCTACACCTTC.

CDR3 protein: CASSLRGGKTYNEKLFF. For the CDR3, the DNA is TGTGCCAGCAGTCTACGAGGCGGGAAAACCTATAATGAAAAACTGTTTTTT. The chain uses TRBV27 and TRBJ1-4; D not resolved. V was cut by 5 bases and J by 4 bases, with 20 bases left in between. Germline loops: CDR1 MNHEY, CDR2 SMNVEV (reference sequence). The length of the CDR3 is 17 residues.

This clonotype was seen many times. V usage is TRBV15 and J usage is TRBJ2-7; D is ambiguous. Germline assignment: CDR1 LNHNV and CDR2 YYDKDF (reference sequence). CDR3 size: 15 residues. The germline V and J ends were trimmed by 5 bases and 3 bases, with 17 bases remaining between them. The CDR3: CATSYERELGYEQYF. The CDR3 bases are TGTGCCACCAGCTACGAGAGAGAGTTGGGCTACGAGCAGTACTTC.

CDR3 nucleotide sequence: TGCAGCGTTGCGGCAGGGGGTAACTATGGCTACACCTTC. It codes for CSVAAGGNYGYTF. The chain joins TRBV29-1 to TRBJ1-2; 7 bases map to TRBD1. Germline values: CDR1 SQVTM, CDR2 ANQGSEA. The CDR3 has 13 amino acids. V was pared by 4 bases and J by 1 base, with 3 bases of the junction left unmatched.

The chain joins TRBV7-2 to TRBJ1-2; D may be TRBD1 (6 bases). Deletions cut 6 bases from V and 4 bases from J, with 21 bases between. Germline CDR1 SGHTA, CDR2 FQGNSA. The length of the CDR3 is 16 residues. CDR3 sequence (DNA): TGTGCCAGCAGGTTCGGGACATCCGAGGGGGGCTATGGCTACACCTTC. This sequence encodes CASRFGTSEGGYGYTF.